The clone carrying this T cell receptor beta chain was seen only a few times. The sample comes from a study of shared clonotypes between healthy human individuals. The assay was immunoSEQ multiplex PCR, and TCRdb's table has in-frame clones only and misses some. The table lists about 600,000 clones, more than 95% of them singletons, with roughly 0.055% in the top ten. Germline V CDR1 and CDR2: LGHNA, YNFKEQ. V dropped 0 bases and J dropped 4 bases, with 12 bases sitting between them. This CDR3 is 16 amino acids long. The chain is built from TRBV4-2 and TRBJ2-2; tentatively, D is TRBD1 (5 bases). The source material was naive CD4+ T cells sorted from blood. Subset specified: CD45RA+ positively selected. The origin of this receptor is a woman aged 25 to 39 in good health. This chain's CDR3 is CASSQDGAAATGELFF. In nucleotides, the CDR3 is TGTGCCAGCAGCCAAGATGGGGCGGCGGCCACCGGGGAGCTGTTTTTT.